What follows are 4 T cell receptor beta chains derived from one specimen sequenced in a study of T cells in Graves' hyperthyroidism and ophthalmopathy. Amplification yielded TCR beta CDR3 regions, with RNA transcripts as the source. First-round RT-PCR of the TCR CDR3 relied on the HTBI primer set. Using its own MiXCR run on the multiplex PCR reads, TCRdb lists one record per CDR3 protein. Counted here are around 290,000 distinct CDR3 sequences, about an eighth occurring once; the ten biggest clones make up roughly 8.5%. Sequenced input: blood. Receptors originate from a woman aged 30 to 39 with Graves' hyperthyroidism that later progressed to Graves' ophthalmopathy.

This clonotype was found many times. The chain combines TRBV20-1 with TRBJ2-1, with D possibly matching TRBD1 (6 bases). There are 14 residues in the CDR3. Germline loops: CDR1 DFQATT, CDR2 SNEGSKA (reference sequence). The V and J ends lost 0 bases and 7 bases respectively, with 13 bases between them. The CDR3 spells CSARDEFRGNEQFF. CDR3 DNA: TGCAGTGCTAGAGACGAATTCAGGGGTAATGAGCAGTTCTTC.

This clonotype was detected ten times or more. The chain couples TRBV6-1 to TRBJ1-2; D call uncertain. The CDR3 length is 14 residues. V lost 6 bases, J lost 4 bases, and 15 bases lay in between. CDR1 and CDR2 (germline): MNHNS, SASEGT. CDR3 sequence: CASRPLPRSYGYTF. The CDR3 DNA reads as TGTGCCAGCAGACCCCTCCCAAGAAGCTATGGCTACACCTTC.

This clonotype was recorded at least ten times. The CDR3 DNA sequence: TGTGCCAGCAGTTTGATTGACCATCAAACCACAGATACGCAGTATTTT. Protein sequence: CASSLIDHQTTDTQYF. This chain uses TRBV12-3 or TRBV12-4 with TRBJ2-3, with D uncertain. This CDR3 has 16 amino acids. Trimming pared 3 bases from V and 2 bases from J, leaving 15 bases between.

Comment on this clonotype: One base away lies a much larger clone, so this may be a sequencing read error. CDR3 nucleotide sequence: TGCAGTGCTAACCCGGGACTAGATCCCAATGAGCAGTTCTTC. It yields the protein CSANPGLDPNEQFF. V is TRBV20-1 and J is TRBJ2-1; 8 positions agree with TRBD2. V lost 4 bases and J lost 6; bases outside the gene matches: 8. Germline lookup yields CDR1 DFQATT and CDR2 SNEGSKA (reference sequence). The CDR3 has 14 amino acids.